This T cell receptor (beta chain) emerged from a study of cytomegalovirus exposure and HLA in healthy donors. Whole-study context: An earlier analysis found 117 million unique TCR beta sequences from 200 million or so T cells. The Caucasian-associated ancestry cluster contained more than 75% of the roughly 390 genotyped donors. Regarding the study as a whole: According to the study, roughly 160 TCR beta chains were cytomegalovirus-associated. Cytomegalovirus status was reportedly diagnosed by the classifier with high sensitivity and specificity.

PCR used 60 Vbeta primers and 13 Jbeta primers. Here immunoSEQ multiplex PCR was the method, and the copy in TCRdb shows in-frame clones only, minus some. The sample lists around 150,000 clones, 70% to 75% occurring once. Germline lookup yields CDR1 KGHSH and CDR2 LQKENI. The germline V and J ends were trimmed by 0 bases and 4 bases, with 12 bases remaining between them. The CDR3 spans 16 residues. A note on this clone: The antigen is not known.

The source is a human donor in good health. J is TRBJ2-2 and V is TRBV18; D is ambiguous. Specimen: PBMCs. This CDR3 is CASSPPINRVTGELFF. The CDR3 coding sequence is TGTGCCAGCTCACCACCGATTAATCGAGTCACCGGGGAGCTGTTTTTT.